This TCR beta chain was captured by sequencing in a study of a mutant IDH1 vaccine in newly diagnosed glioma. Study-wide background: Patients previously underwent radiotherapy, temozolomide, or both, and most underwent both.

The protocol was immunoSEQ multiplex PCR, while the TCRdb copy is restricted to in-frame clones and leaves out a portion. The sample yields 77,000 or so clones, approximately 78% seen once. V lost 4 bases and J 3 bases, leaving 20 bases between the germline ends. In germline, CDR1 is MRHNA, CDR2 SNTAGT. This CDR3 is built from 17 residues. About this clone itself: Its antigen is unidentified.

The time point is: week 47, end of study. Doses comprised 300 ug of mutant IDH1 20-mer peptide each, plus topical imiquimod. Every donor had a new WHO grade 3 or 4 astrocytoma that was IDH1-mutant, with loss of nuclear ATRX. The J gene is TRBJ2-3, the V gene TRBV6-4; D may match TRBD1 or TRBD2 (5 bases each). The TCR sequence derives from a man aged 35 to 55 with glioma. The sample in question was PBMCs, obtained from a glioma patient whose treatment included an IDH1 peptide vaccine. The CDR3, as DNA: TGTGCCAGCAGTGGCCCACTCGGGCGAGGGGAGACAGATACGCAGTATTTT. Its protein is CASSGPLGRGETDTQYF.